The T cell receptor (beta chain) described here comes from a study of shared clonotypes between healthy human individuals (dated by TCRdb to 2018 to 2021). Some background on the complete study: A couple of women and a few men aged 18 to 49 years were included in the cohort. Per donor, leukapheresis produced somewhere between about 0.9 and 9.5 billion PBMCs. For each donor, CD4 naive and CD4 memory were each given three plates, CD8 naive was given two plates, and CD8 memory was given one plate. Libraries were prepared and TCR repertoires were sequenced by different laboratories using diverse techniques, in order to increase sequencing depth and limit assay-specific biases. To estimate repertoire size and how much clonotype sharing occurs between individuals, the study deeply sequenced the blood TCR repertoires of about five healthy adults. Overall study outcomes, separate from this receptor: Rarefaction of sorted-subset datasets indicated incomplete sequencing despite the large sequencing depth. The genetic and exposure-history diversity represented was limited by the small number of donors. Compared with non-shared clonotypes, clonotypes shared by all four sorted-subset donors had higher generation probabilities. Based on pairwise subsampling, the degree of clonotype sharing among donors was expected to be affected by sequencing depth. Naive subsets generally had larger estimated clonotype richness than memory subsets. Roughly 5% of naive CD4, approximately 3.7% of naive CD8, 2.3% of memory CD4, and more than 0.35% of memory CD8 clonotypes were shared across a handful of donors. Only blood was sampled, and tissue TCR repertoires likely differ from those in blood.

CD8 naive samples were CD45RO-negative cells positively selected for CCR7, giving a CD45RA+CCR7+ population that excluded TemRA cells. The donors were healthy, HIV-negative adults with no recently reported acute infections or vaccinations. Every donor was a Caucasian adult residing in Nashville, Tennessee, USA. After blood collection by leukapheresis, PBMCs were isolated using Ficoll-Histopaque density gradient centrifugation and then cryopreserved in the vapor phase of liquid nitrogen. Purity and quantity of every magnetically sorted T cell population were checked by analytical flow cytometry. Genomic DNA was isolated from each sorted fraction and quantified by UV absorbance on a Nanodrop 2000c. Measured from the cysteine to the phenylalanine, the CDR3 is 15 residues long. Only the CDR3 portion is preserved as DNA: 45 bases, with reading frame beginning at the first base. Per the germline V gene, LGHNA is the CDR1 and YSLEER is the CDR2. Cut back by 0 bases and 4 bases, the V and J ends lie 13 bases apart.

As regards this clone: The antigen this receptor binds is unknown. No much larger clonotype is one base removed from it; base qualities were not supplied.

Using the deep immunoSEQ assay, multiplex PCR amplified TCR CDR3 regions from genomic DNA. For each cell subset, the extracted genomic DNA was distributed evenly across all wells of several immunoSEQ 96-well plates, and each plate served as one replicate. For sorted subsets, around 0.2 ug of genomic DNA, equivalent to around 29,000 T cell genomes, went into each replicate PCR. Purified libraries were measured with a Qubit 3.0 fluorometer, size-checked on a Bioanalyzer 2100, and measured again with the KAPA Library Quantification kit. Each immunoSEQ 96-well plate was sequenced on its own single-read 150-cycle Illumina NextSeq 550 flow cell. As for how the authors treated the data: Because the immunoSEQ output held only junctional sequences and lacked quality scores, the filtering could not match the filtering applied to full-length reads. To assign V/J genes and CDR3, sequences were annotated using PyIR, a Python wrapper for IgBLAST v1.9, with IMGT germline references. Any read was removed if the V/J assignment was weak (E-value above 1e-6), the CDR3 was missing, or the read contained stop codons, out-of-frame junctions, or ambiguous translated residues. V3J clonotypes were defined by identical inferred V gene, J gene, and CDR3 amino acid sequence. Percentage overlap between repertoires was calculated by dividing the number of shared unique clonotypes by the size of the smaller repertoire. Repertoire richness was assessed with RTK rarefaction, the Chao1 estimator, and Recon v2.1 estimates of unobserved clonotypes. Generation probabilities for all TCRbeta clonotypes obtained by the gDNA method from four donors were computed using OLGA. TCRdb holds this immuneACCESS table with in-frame rearrangements only. Some clones are missing; in checked studies, unresolved V genes explain under half, and the rest has no known cause. V, J and clone size are those of that table, while D and trimming were read from the DNA. In all, the sample holds about 580,000 clones, and roughly 98% of those were seen once. Approximately 0.3% of the sample rests with the top ten.

The sequence is built from TRBV4-3 and TRBJ2-7, and TRBD2 may be the D gene, going by 6 matching bases. The sequence was collected from a man aged 25-45 years in good health. Sequenced input: naive CD8+ T cells sorted from blood. The cell subset or site label of this sample denotes: CD45RA+CCR7+. The sequenced DNA: TGCGCCAGCAGCCAAGATGGAGGAGGAGGGTACGAGCAGTACTTC. Translation gives CASSQDGGGGYEQYF.